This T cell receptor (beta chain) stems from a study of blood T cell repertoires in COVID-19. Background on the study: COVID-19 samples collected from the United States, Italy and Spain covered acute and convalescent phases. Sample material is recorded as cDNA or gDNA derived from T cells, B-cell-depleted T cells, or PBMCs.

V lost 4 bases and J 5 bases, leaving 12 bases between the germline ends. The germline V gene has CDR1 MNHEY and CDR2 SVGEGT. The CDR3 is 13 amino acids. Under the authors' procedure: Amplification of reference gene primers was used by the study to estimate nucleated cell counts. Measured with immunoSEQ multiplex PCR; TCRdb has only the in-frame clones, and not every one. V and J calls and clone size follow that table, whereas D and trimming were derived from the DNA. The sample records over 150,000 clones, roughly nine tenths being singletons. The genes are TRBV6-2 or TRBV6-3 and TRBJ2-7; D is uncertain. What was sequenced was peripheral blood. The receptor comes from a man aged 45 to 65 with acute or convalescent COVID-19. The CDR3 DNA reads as TGTGCCAGCAGTTTTTCCCCCTTTAACGAGCAGTACGTC. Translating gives CASSFSPFNEQYV.